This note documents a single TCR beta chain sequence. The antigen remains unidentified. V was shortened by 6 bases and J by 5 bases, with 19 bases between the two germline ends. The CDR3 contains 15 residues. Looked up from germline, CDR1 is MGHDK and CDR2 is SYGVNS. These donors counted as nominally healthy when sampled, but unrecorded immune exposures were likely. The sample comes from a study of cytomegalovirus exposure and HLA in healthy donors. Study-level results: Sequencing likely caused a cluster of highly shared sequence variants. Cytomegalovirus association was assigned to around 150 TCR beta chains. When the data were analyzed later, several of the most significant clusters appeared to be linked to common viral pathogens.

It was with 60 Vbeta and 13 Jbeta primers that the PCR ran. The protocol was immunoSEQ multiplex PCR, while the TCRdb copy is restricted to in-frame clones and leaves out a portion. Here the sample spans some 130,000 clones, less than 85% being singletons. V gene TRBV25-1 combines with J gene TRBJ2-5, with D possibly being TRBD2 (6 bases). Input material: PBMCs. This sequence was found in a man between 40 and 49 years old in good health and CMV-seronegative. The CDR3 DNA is TGTGCCAGCAGGAATAGCGGCCCGACGCGGGAGACCCAGTACTTC. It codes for CASRNSGPTRETQYF.